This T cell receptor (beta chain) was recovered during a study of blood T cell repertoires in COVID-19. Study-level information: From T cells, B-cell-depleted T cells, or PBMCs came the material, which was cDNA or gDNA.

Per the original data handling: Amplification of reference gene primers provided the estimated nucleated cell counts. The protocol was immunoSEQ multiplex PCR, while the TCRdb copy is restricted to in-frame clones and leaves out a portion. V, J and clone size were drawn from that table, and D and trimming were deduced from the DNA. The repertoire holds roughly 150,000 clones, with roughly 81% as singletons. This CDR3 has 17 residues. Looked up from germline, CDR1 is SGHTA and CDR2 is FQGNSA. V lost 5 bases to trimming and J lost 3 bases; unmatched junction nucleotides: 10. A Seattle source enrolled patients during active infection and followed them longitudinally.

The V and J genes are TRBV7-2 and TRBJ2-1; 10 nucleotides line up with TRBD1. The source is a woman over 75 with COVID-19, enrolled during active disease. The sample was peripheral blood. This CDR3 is CASSTPPGQGNYNEQFF. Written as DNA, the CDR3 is TGTGCCAGCAGCACCCCCCCGGGACAGGGGAACTACAATGAGCAGTTCTTC.